This T cell receptor (beta chain) comes out of a study of blood T cell repertoires in COVID-19. In this sample, this clone turned up once. This CDR3 spans 13 amino acids. The V segment lost 6 bases and the J segment 5 bases; nucleotides outside the gene matches: 7. Per the germline V gene, CDR1 is PRHDT and CDR2 is FYEKMQ (reference sequence). Authors' methods: Nucleated cell number was recorded as an estimate derived from reference gene primer amplification. Clones were sequenced by immunoSEQ multiplex PCR, and TCRdb holds only the in-frame ones, with some missing. That table gives V, J and clone size, and the DNA gave D and trimming. The table records about 44,000 clones, roughly 87% of them present only once.

Source material: peripheral blood. The TCR sequence derives from an elderly woman in a cohort sampled during active or convalescent COVID-19. V is TRBV13 and J is TRBJ2-7, with 7 bases fitting TRBD1. The CDR3 region is CASRLYRGDEQYF. Here the CDR3 DNA reads TGTGCCAGCAGATTATACAGGGGCGACGAGCAGTACTTC.